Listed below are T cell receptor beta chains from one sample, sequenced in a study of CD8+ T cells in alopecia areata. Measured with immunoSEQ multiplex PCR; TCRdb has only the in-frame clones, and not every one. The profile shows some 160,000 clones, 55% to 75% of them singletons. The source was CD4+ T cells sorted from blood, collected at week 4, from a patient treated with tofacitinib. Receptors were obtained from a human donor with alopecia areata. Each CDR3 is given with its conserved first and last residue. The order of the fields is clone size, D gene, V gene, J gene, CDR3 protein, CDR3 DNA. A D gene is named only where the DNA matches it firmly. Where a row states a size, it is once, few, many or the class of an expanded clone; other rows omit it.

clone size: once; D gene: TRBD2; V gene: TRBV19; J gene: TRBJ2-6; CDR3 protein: CATSRDSGVLGANVLTF; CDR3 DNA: TGTGCCACCAGTCGGGATAGCGGGGTGCTTGGGGCCAACGTCCTGACTTTC
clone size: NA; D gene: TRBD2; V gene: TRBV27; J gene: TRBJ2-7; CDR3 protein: CASSFHGTRDREQYF; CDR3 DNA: TGTGCCAGCAGTTTCCATGGGACTAGAGATCGTGAGCAGTACTTC
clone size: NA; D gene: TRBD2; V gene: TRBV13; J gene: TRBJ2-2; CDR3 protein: CASSPTSGGVIGELFF; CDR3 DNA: TGTGCCAGCAGCCCGACTAGCGGGGGTGTTATCGGGGAGCTGTTTTTT
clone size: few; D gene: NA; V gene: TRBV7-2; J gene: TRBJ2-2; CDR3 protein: CASSFSTGELFF; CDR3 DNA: TGTGCCAGCAGCTTTTCCACCGGGGAGCTGTTTTTT
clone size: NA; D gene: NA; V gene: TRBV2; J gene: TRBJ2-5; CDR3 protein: CASSEGGPGEETQYF; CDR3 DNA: TGTGCCAGCAGTGAAGGGGGACCAGGGGAGGAGACCCAGTACTTC
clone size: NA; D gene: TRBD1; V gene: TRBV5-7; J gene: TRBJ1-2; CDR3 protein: CASSFLDRGDGYTF; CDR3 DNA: TGTGCCAGCAGCTTCCTCGACAGGGGTGACGGCTACACCTTC
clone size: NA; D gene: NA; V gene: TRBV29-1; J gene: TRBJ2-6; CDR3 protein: CSVEDLGSSGANVLTF; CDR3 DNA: TGCAGCGTTGAAGATCTGGGGAGCTCTGGGGCCAACGTCCTGACTTTC
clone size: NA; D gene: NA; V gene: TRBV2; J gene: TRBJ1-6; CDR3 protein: CASSEGGWRYNSPLHF; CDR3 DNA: TGTGCCAGCAGCGAGGGAGGGTGGCGTTATAATTCACCCCTCCACTTT
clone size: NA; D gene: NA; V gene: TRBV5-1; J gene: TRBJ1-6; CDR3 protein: CASNPGGHNSPLHF; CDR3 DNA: TGCGCCAGCAACCCCGGAGGTCATAATTCACCCCTCCACTTT
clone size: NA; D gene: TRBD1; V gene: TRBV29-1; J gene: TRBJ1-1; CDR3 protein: CSVGAGQGNTEAFF; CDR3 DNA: TGCAGCGTTGGCGCAGGACAGGGGAACACTGAAGCTTTCTTT
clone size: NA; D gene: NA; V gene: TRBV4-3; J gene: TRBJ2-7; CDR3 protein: CASSQDPGPRYEQYF; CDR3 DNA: TGCGCCAGCAGCCAAGATCCGGGACCTAGATACGAGCAGTACTTC
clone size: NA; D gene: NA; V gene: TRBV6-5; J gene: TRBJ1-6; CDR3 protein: CASSSLRASPLHF; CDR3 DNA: TGTGCCAGCAGTTCCCTTCGAGCGTCACCCCTCCACTTT
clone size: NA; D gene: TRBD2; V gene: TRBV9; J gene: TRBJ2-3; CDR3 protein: CASSVDDSGVLSDTQYF; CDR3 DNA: TGTGCCAGCAGCGTAGATGATAGCGGGGTGTTATCAGATACGCAGTATTTT
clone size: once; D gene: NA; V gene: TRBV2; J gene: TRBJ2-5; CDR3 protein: CASTGGSPGGTQYF; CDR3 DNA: TGTGCCAGCACCGGAGGGTCTCCCGGAGGGACCCAGTACTTC
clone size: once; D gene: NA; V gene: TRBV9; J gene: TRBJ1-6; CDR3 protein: CASSVADTGPANSPLHF; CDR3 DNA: TGTGCCAGCAGCGTAGCCGATACAGGCCCGGCAAATTCACCCCTCCACTTT
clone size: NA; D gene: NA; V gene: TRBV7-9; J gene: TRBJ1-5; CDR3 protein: CASSLDGGGNQPQHF; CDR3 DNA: TGTGCCAGCAGCTTAGACGGGGGCGGCAATCAGCCCCAGCATTTT
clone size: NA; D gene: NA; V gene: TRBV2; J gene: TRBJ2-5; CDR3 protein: CASRQLRIQETQYF; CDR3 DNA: TGTGCCAGCAGACAACTTAGGATACAAGAGACCCAGTACTTC
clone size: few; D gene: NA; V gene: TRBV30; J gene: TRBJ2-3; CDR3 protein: CAWTSLNTQYF; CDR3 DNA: TGTGCCTGGACCTCGTTAAATACGCAGTATTTT
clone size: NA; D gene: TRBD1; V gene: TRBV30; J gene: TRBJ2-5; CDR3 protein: CAWSVQGARETQYF; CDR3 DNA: TGTGCCTGGAGTGTACAGGGGGCTCGAGAGACCCAGTACTTC
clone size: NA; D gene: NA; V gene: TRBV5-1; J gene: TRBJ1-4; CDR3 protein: CASSLSRLEKLFF; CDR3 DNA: TGCGCCAGCAGCTTGTCACGTCTTGAAAAACTGTTTTTT
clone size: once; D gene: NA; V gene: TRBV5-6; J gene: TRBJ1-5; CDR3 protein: CASSRTPNQPQHF; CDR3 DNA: TGTGCCAGCAGCCGGACGCCAAATCAGCCCCAGCATTTT
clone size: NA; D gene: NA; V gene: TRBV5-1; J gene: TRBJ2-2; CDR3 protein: CASSLRRANTGELFF; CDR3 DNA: TGCGCCAGCAGCTTGCGGAGGGCGAACACCGGGGAGCTGTTTTTT
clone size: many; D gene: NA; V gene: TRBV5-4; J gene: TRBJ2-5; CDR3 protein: CASSLGSQETQYF; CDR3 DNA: TGTGCCAGCAGCTTGGGCAGCCAAGAGACCCAGTACTTC
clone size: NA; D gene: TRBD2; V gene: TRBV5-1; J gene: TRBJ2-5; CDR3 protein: CASTRGSGGQETQYF; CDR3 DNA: TGCGCCAGCACCCGAGGCAGCGGGGGGCAAGAGACCCAGTACTTC
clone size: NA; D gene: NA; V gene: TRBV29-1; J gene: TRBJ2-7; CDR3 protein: CSVEDHRSYEQYF; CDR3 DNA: TGCAGCGTTGAAGATCACAGGTCCTACGAGCAGTACTTC
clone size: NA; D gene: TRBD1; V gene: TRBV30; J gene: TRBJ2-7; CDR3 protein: CAWTAHLPGQAIHEQYF; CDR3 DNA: TGTGCCTGGACCGCCCATCTTCCGGGACAGGCAATCCACGAGCAGTACTTC
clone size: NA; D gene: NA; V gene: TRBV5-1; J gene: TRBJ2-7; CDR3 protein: CASSPEMGAINGQYF; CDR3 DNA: TGCGCCAGCAGCCCAGAGATGGGAGCCATAAACGGGCAGTACTTC
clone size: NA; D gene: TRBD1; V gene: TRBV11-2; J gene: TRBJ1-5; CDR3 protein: CASSLQGGTNQPQHF; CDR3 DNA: TGTGCCAGCAGCCTACAGGGGGGTACCAATCAGCCCCAGCATTTT
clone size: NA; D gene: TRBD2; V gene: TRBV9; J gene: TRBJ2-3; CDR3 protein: CASSIGTSGGADTQYF; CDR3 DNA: TGTGCCAGCAGCATCGGGACTAGCGGGGGTGCAGATACGCAGTATTTT
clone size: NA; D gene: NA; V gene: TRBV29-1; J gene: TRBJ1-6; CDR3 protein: CSVGGYGGSPLHF; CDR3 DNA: TGCAGCGTCGGAGGATACGGAGGGTCACCCCTCCACTTT
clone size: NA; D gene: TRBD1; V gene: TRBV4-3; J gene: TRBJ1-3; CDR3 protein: CASSRGQGSGSGNTIYF; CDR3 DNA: TGCGCCAGCAGCCGGGGACAGGGGAGCGGCTCTGGAAACACCATATATTTT
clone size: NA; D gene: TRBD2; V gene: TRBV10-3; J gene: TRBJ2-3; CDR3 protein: CAITGNPGGDTQYF; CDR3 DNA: TGTGCCATCACCGGGAACCCGGGAGGAGATACGCAGTATTTT
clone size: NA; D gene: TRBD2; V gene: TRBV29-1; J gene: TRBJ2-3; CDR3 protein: CSVVGRTSGPDTQYF; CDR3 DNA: TGCAGCGTTGTGGGCAGGACTAGCGGGCCAGATACGCAGTATTTT
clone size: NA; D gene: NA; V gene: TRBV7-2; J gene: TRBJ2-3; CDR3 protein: CASSPRRGAEDTQYF; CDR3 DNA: TGTGCCAGCAGCCCCCGGAGGGGGGCAGAAGATACGCAGTATTTT
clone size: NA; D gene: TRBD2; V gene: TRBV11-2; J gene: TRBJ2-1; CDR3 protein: CASSLLPRGGASEEQFF; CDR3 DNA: TGTGCCAGCAGCTTACTCCCTCGGGGGGGGGCGTCGGAAGAGCAGTTCTTC
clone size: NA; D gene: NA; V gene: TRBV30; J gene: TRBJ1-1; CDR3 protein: CAWSALNTEAFF; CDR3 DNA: TGTGCCTGGAGTGCCCTGAACACTGAAGCTTTCTTT
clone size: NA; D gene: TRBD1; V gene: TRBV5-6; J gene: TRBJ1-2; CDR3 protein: CASSTLRTGVYGYTF; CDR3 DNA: TGTGCCAGCAGCACCCTCAGAACAGGGGTCTATGGCTACACCTTC
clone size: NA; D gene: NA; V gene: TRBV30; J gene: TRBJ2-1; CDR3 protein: CAWSVPTVEQFF; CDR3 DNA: TGTGCCTGGAGTGTACCTACAGTTGAGCAGTTCTTC
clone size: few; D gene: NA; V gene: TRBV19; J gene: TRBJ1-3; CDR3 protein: CATTNGLSSGNTIYF; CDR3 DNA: TGTGCCACTACGAACGGTTTAAGCTCTGGAAACACCATATATTTT